This T cell receptor (beta chain) emerged from a study of identical twins. General observations from the study: Cord blood beta clonotypes that were abundant carried fewer insertions, and memory repertoires showed no such trend.

Deletions cut 0 bases from V and 0 bases from J, with 5 bases between. There are 14 residues in the CDR3. Germline loops: CDR1 SGHRS, CDR2 YFSETQ. Using its own MiXCR run on the 5' RACE reads, TCRdb lists one record per CDR3 protein. The sample consists of about 790,000 distinct CDR3 sequences, 15% to 20% of them appearing once. The table lists this clonotype with many counts. Antigen specificity is unknown. The sample also formed part of further work on T cells expressing NK-cell markers. In that study: Repertoire data for TCR beta were derived from sorted T cells (CD3+CD56+NKG2C+, CD3+CD56+NKG2C- and CD3+CD56-NKG2C+). Of CD8+ T cells, 1.0-7.0% belonged to dominant NKG2C+ clonotypes in several donors.

Sequencing was performed on PBMCs. The TCR comes from a woman under 30 in good health. This rearrangement joins TRBV5-1 to TRBJ2-3; no clear D gene. CDR3 sequence: CASSLGRSTDTQYF. CDR3 sequence (DNA): TGCGCCAGCAGCTTGGGGCGGAGCACAGATACGCAGTATTTT.